This is a list of T cell receptor beta chains from one sample in a study of T cell repertoires in cytomegalovirus infection. Their specific antigens are unknown. In TCRdb, the reads were re-called with MiXCR into one record per CDR3 protein. The table shows about 830,000 distinct CDR3 sequences, with over 25% occurring only once. The starting material was cultured CD8+ T cells from PBMCs, obtained from culture after CMV antigen stimulation. Source of these receptors: a human donor in good health (CMV status not recorded). Some clones in this sample may be carry-over from other donors' samples. Both conserved end residues are part of each CDR3. The D gene is left open where the match is weak. The size of a clone is reported for some rows only, either as once, few or many, or as a class for expanded clones.

cdr3_nt: TGTGCCAGCAGTTACTCGGGGCAGTACAATGAGCAGTTCTTC; cdr3_aa: CASSYSGQYNEQFF; clone_size: few; v_call: TRBV6-5; d_call: -; cdr3_length: 14; j_call: TRBJ2-1
cdr3_nt: TGTGCCAGCAGCTACACTAGAAACAGGGCTTCGTCCTTAGGAGAGCAGTACTTC; cdr3_aa: CASSYTRNRASSLGEQYF; clone_size: -; v_call: TRBV7-9; d_call: -; cdr3_length: 18; j_call: TRBJ2-7
cdr3_nt: TGTGCCAGCAGCCAGGGATTCAACCGACATGGCTACACCTTC; cdr3_aa: CASSQGFNRHGYTF; clone_size: few; v_call: TRBV3-1; d_call: -; cdr3_length: 14; j_call: TRBJ1-2
cdr3_nt: TGCAGTGACAGGGGGCTGGGAGGCACTGAAGCTTTCTTT; cdr3_aa: CSDRGLGGTEAFF; clone_size: -; v_call: TRBV20-1; d_call: TRBD1; cdr3_length: 13; j_call: TRBJ1-1
cdr3_nt: TGTGCCAGCACCTCTCCCTCTGGGGCCAACGTCCTGACTTTC; cdr3_aa: CASTSPSGANVLTF; clone_size: few; v_call: TRBV5-6; d_call: -; cdr3_length: 14; j_call: TRBJ2-6
cdr3_nt: TGTGCCACCAGGTCGACAGGGGGCCATCTTTTCCATGAGCAGTTCTTC; cdr3_aa: CATRSTGGHLFHEQFF; clone_size: -; v_call: TRBV15; d_call: TRBD1; cdr3_length: 16; j_call: TRBJ2-1
cdr3_nt: TGTGCCATCAGCGAGCCCGTTATAGCCGCCTCCTCCTACGAGCAGTACTTC; cdr3_aa: CAISEPVIAASSYEQYF; clone_size: -; v_call: TRBV10-3; d_call: -; cdr3_length: 17; j_call: TRBJ2-7
cdr3_nt: TGTGCCAGCAGCTTAAGATGGGACACCTACGAGCAGTACTTC; cdr3_aa: CASSLRWDTYEQYF; clone_size: many; v_call: TRBV7-2; d_call: -; cdr3_length: 14; j_call: TRBJ2-7
cdr3_nt: TGTGCCATCAGTGAGTCAGGCGAGGGCAGCTACGAGCAGTACTTC; cdr3_aa: CAISESGEGSYEQYF; clone_size: few; v_call: TRBV10-3; d_call: -; cdr3_length: 15; j_call: TRBJ2-7
cdr3_nt: TGTGCCAGCTCACCTAGGGACAGGGATACCTACAATGAGCAGTTCTTC; cdr3_aa: CASSPRDRDTYNEQFF; clone_size: few; v_call: TRBV18; d_call: TRBD1; cdr3_length: 16; j_call: TRBJ2-1
cdr3_nt: TGTGCCAGCAGCGTTTCAGGACAGGGTAACACTGAAGCTTTCTTT; cdr3_aa: CASSVSGQGNTEAFF; clone_size: -; v_call: TRBV9; d_call: TRBD1; cdr3_length: 15; j_call: TRBJ1-1
cdr3_nt: TGTGCCAGCAGTTACACAGGGGGACGAGCAACTAATGAAAAACTGTTTTTT; cdr3_aa: CASSYTGGRATNEKLFF; clone_size: -; v_call: TRBV6-6; d_call: TRBD1; cdr3_length: 17; j_call: TRBJ1-4
cdr3_nt: TGTGCCAGCAGTCTGACCCCCTCGGCAGATACGCAGTATTTT; cdr3_aa: CASSLTPSADTQYF; clone_size: -; v_call: TRBV14; d_call: -; cdr3_length: 14; j_call: TRBJ2-3
cdr3_nt: TGTGCCAGCAGCTGGGGGACTAGCGGGGGGTACGAGCAGTACTTC; cdr3_aa: CASSWGTSGGYEQYF; clone_size: few; v_call: TRBV7-6; d_call: TRBD2; cdr3_length: 15; j_call: TRBJ2-7
cdr3_nt: TGTGCCAGTAGTCCGGACAGGGTAAACGATGAGCAGTTCTTC; cdr3_aa: CASSPDRVNDEQFF; clone_size: -; v_call: TRBV19; d_call: TRBD1; cdr3_length: 14; j_call: TRBJ2-1
cdr3_nt: TGTGCCAGTAGTTTCGGGAGAGTCAAAAACATTCAGTACTTC; cdr3_aa: CASSFGRVKNIQYF; clone_size: -; v_call: TRBV19; d_call: -; cdr3_length: 14; j_call: TRBJ2-4
cdr3_nt: TGTGCCATTCACACGGGGAATTCGAACACTGAAGCTTTCTTT; cdr3_aa: CAIHTGNSNTEAFF; clone_size: -; v_call: TRBV10-3; d_call: -; cdr3_length: 14; j_call: TRBJ1-1
cdr3_nt: TGTGCCAGCAGCTTAAGGACAGCCCACAATGAGCAGTTCTTC; cdr3_aa: CASSLRTAHNEQFF; clone_size: -; v_call: TRBV11-3; d_call: -; cdr3_length: 14; j_call: TRBJ2-1
cdr3_nt: TGTGCCAGCAGACCCCCGGGACTAGTGGGCTACAATGAGCAGTTCTTC; cdr3_aa: CASRPPGLVGYNEQFF; clone_size: -; v_call: TRBV7-9; d_call: TRBD2; cdr3_length: 16; j_call: TRBJ2-1
cdr3_nt: TGTGCCAGCAGGTACTTCAAGTCGGGACAGAGTCCCTACAATGAGCAGTTCTTC; cdr3_aa: CASRYFKSGQSPYNEQFF; clone_size: -; v_call: TRBV6-6; d_call: TRBD1; cdr3_length: 18; j_call: TRBJ2-1
cdr3_nt: TGTGCCAGCAGTTTCCTAGCGGGGGGGCCCGGGGGACAAGAGACCCAGTACTTC; cdr3_aa: CASSFLAGGPGGQETQYF; clone_size: few; v_call: TRBV12-3/TRBV12-4; d_call: TRBD2; cdr3_length: 18; j_call: TRBJ2-5
cdr3_nt: TGTGCCAGCAGCGGGAGCGGCAACACCGGGGAGCTGTTTTTT; cdr3_aa: CASSGSGNTGELFF; clone_size: many; v_call: TRBV7-9; d_call: -; cdr3_length: 14; j_call: TRBJ2-2
cdr3_nt: TGCGCCAGCAGTGAAATAGGTAATCAGCCCCAGCATTTT; cdr3_aa: CASSEIGNQPQHF; clone_size: once; v_call: TRBV10-2; d_call: -; cdr3_length: 13; j_call: TRBJ1-5
cdr3_nt: TGTGCCAGCAGTACCAGCGAGGACTATGGCTACATCTTC; cdr3_aa: CASSTSEDYGYIF; clone_size: once; v_call: TRBV12-3/TRBV12-4; d_call: -; cdr3_length: 13; j_call: TRBJ1-2
cdr3_nt: TGTGCCAGCAGTAGAATCACTTTGTTTCGTAGGGAGCAAGAGACCCAGTACTTC; cdr3_aa: CASSRITLFRREQETQYF; clone_size: -; v_call: TRBV27; d_call: -; cdr3_length: 18; j_call: TRBJ2-5
cdr3_nt: TGTGCCAGCAGCCTTCTCCGTCAGGGCTTAGGGTATAATAATTCACCCCTCCACTTT; cdr3_aa: CASSLLRQGLGYNNSPLHF; clone_size: few; v_call: TRBV7-6; d_call: -; cdr3_length: 19; j_call: TRBJ1-6
cdr3_nt: TGTGCCATCAGCCGGGCCCCGGGGAATGAGCAGTTCTTC; cdr3_aa: CAISRAPGNEQFF; clone_size: -; v_call: TRBV10-3; d_call: -; cdr3_length: 13; j_call: TRBJ2-1
cdr3_nt: TGTGCTAGCAGCCGGGACCGTTTTAGTTCTTTCTTT; cdr3_aa: CASSRDRFSSFF; clone_size: -; v_call: TRBV14; d_call: -; cdr3_length: 12; j_call: TRBJ1-1
cdr3_nt: TGTGCCAGCAGCTTAGACATGAGCTCTGGAAACACCATATATTTT; cdr3_aa: CASSLDMSSGNTIYF; clone_size: many; v_call: TRBV7-2; d_call: -; cdr3_length: 15; j_call: TRBJ1-3
cdr3_nt: TGTGCCAGCAGCTTTCCGGGACAGGCGAACACTGAAGCTTTCTTT; cdr3_aa: CASSFPGQANTEAFF; clone_size: few; v_call: TRBV7-9; d_call: TRBD1; cdr3_length: 15; j_call: TRBJ1-1
cdr3_nt: TGTGCCAGCAGTTACTCTGCGGGGGGGGAGGATACGCAGTATTTT; cdr3_aa: CASSYSAGGEDTQYF; clone_size: -; v_call: TRBV6-5; d_call: TRBD2; cdr3_length: 15; j_call: TRBJ2-3
cdr3_nt: TGTGCCAGCAGATCGCCCAGGGGCACTGAAGCTTTCTTT; cdr3_aa: CASRSPRGTEAFF; clone_size: -; v_call: TRBV7-9; d_call: -; cdr3_length: 13; j_call: TRBJ1-1
cdr3_nt: TGTGCCAGCAGCTTGGGTCTACTAGCGGTCGCTTCCTACGAGCAGTACTTC; cdr3_aa: CASSLGLLAVASYEQYF; clone_size: -; v_call: TRBV5-4; d_call: TRBD2; cdr3_length: 17; j_call: TRBJ2-7
cdr3_nt: TGTGCCAGCAGTTACTCCGAGGGCGGTTTGAACACTGAAGCTTTCTTT; cdr3_aa: CASSYSEGGLNTEAFF; clone_size: -; v_call: TRBV6-5; d_call: -; cdr3_length: 16; j_call: TRBJ1-1
cdr3_nt: TGTGCCAGCAGCCAAGATCTTTTTAGGACGGGACAGCCGCACATAGATACGCAGTATTTT; cdr3_aa: CASSQDLFRTGQPHIDTQYF; clone_size: few; v_call: TRBV3-1; d_call: TRBD1; cdr3_length: 20; j_call: TRBJ2-3
cdr3_nt: TGTGCCAGCAAACGTACCCCCTCTCAAGATTTGAACACTGAAGCTTTCTTC; cdr3_aa: CASKRTPSQDLNTEAFF; clone_size: once; v_call: TRBV6-6; d_call: -; cdr3_length: 17; j_call: TRBJ1-1
cdr3_nt: TGTGCCAGCAGCGCGCTTCCGGGACAGGGTATGGTCGGCTATGGCTACACCTTC; cdr3_aa: CASSALPGQGMVGYGYTF; clone_size: -; v_call: TRBV7-2; d_call: TRBD1; cdr3_length: 18; j_call: TRBJ1-2
cdr3_nt: TGTGCCAGCAGCGTTCCAGGGCCTGAAGCTTTCTTT; cdr3_aa: CASSVPGPEAFF; clone_size: few; v_call: TRBV6-1; d_call: -; cdr3_length: 12; j_call: TRBJ1-1
cdr3_nt: TGTGCCAGCAGTTTAGTCGGGACACAGGATAATGAAAAACTGTTTTTT; cdr3_aa: CASSLVGTQDNEKLFF; clone_size: few; v_call: TRBV12-3/TRBV12-4; d_call: -; cdr3_length: 16; j_call: TRBJ1-4
cdr3_nt: TGTGCCAGCAGCCACCGGACGGAAGGGTTCCACGAGCAGTACTTC; cdr3_aa: CASSHRTEGFHEQYF; clone_size: -; v_call: TRBV7-6; d_call: -; cdr3_length: 15; j_call: TRBJ2-7
cdr3_nt: TGTGCCAGCAGTTTCCGGGGGACCCCTCAGCCCCAGCATTTT; cdr3_aa: CASSFRGTPQPQHF; clone_size: -; v_call: TRBV28; d_call: -; cdr3_length: 14; j_call: TRBJ1-5
cdr3_nt: TGTGCCACCAGCAGAGGAAGCAATCAGCCCCAGCATTTT; cdr3_aa: CATSRGSNQPQHF; clone_size: few; v_call: TRBV15; d_call: -; cdr3_length: 13; j_call: TRBJ1-5
cdr3_nt: TGTGCCAGCAGTTTATGGACTAGCGGGGTATTGGCGAACACCGGGGAGCTGTTTTTT; cdr3_aa: CASSLWTSGVLANTGELFF; clone_size: few; v_call: TRBV27; d_call: TRBD2; cdr3_length: 19; j_call: TRBJ2-2
cdr3_nt: TGTGCCGCCAAAGGACAGGGGAATTCAGTTATGGATCAGCCCCAGCATTTT; cdr3_aa: CAAKGQGNSVMDQPQHF; clone_size: -; v_call: TRBV12-3/TRBV12-4; d_call: TRBD1; cdr3_length: 17; j_call: TRBJ1-5
cdr3_nt: TGTGCCAGCATGTTAGTAGGGGCGACTGAAGCTTTCTTT; cdr3_aa: CASMLVGATEAFF; clone_size: few; v_call: TRBV6-6; d_call: -; cdr3_length: 13; j_call: TRBJ1-1
cdr3_nt: TGTGCCAGCAGTGAACACCCTCCGAGGCAAGAGCAGTTCTTC; cdr3_aa: CASSEHPPRQEQFF; clone_size: -; v_call: TRBV2; d_call: -; cdr3_length: 14; j_call: TRBJ2-1
cdr3_nt: TGTGCTAGTGGTTCCGAACGGGGGGTTGGTACTGAAGCTTTCTTT; cdr3_aa: CASGSERGVGTEAFF; clone_size: -; v_call: TRBV12-5; d_call: -; cdr3_length: 15; j_call: TRBJ1-1
cdr3_nt: TGTGCCAGCAGCTTAGTGGCAACGGGGGAGCAGTTCTTC; cdr3_aa: CASSLVATGEQFF; clone_size: many; v_call: TRBV7-9; d_call: -; cdr3_length: 13; j_call: TRBJ2-1
cdr3_nt: TGCGCCAGCAGCCAATTCCTCAATTACCGGGACAGGGAAGAGACCCAGTACTTC; cdr3_aa: CASSQFLNYRDREETQYF; clone_size: -; v_call: TRBV4-3; d_call: TRBD1; cdr3_length: 18; j_call: TRBJ2-5
cdr3_nt: TGTGCCAGCAGCTTAGCGGGGAGGACAGAAGAGACCCAGTACTTC; cdr3_aa: CASSLAGRTEETQYF; clone_size: -; v_call: TRBV7-9; d_call: -; cdr3_length: 15; j_call: TRBJ2-5
cdr3_nt: TGCGCCAGCAGCCAACTCCTTAGGAACAATCAGCCCCAGCATTTT; cdr3_aa: CASSQLLRNNQPQHF; clone_size: few; v_call: TRBV4-1; d_call: -; cdr3_length: 15; j_call: TRBJ1-5
cdr3_nt: TGCGCCAGCAGCCAAGTCCTAGCGGGCACTTATGAGCAGTTCTTC; cdr3_aa: CASSQVLAGTYEQFF; clone_size: -; v_call: TRBV4-1; d_call: TRBD2; cdr3_length: 15; j_call: TRBJ2-1
cdr3_nt: TGTGCCAGCAGCTTAGTCGGCAGGGGAAACAAAAACATTCAGTACTTC; cdr3_aa: CASSLVGRGNKNIQYF; clone_size: few; v_call: TRBV7-8; d_call: -; cdr3_length: 16; j_call: TRBJ2-4
cdr3_nt: TGTGCCAGCAGTTACGAGAACAGGGGCTCCTACAATGAGCAGTTCTTC; cdr3_aa: CASSYENRGSYNEQFF; clone_size: -; v_call: TRBV6-2/TRBV6-3; d_call: TRBD1; cdr3_length: 16; j_call: TRBJ2-1
cdr3_nt: TGTGCCAGCTCACCCAACGGTGGGGTTATCGCAGATACGCAGTATTTT; cdr3_aa: CASSPNGGVIADTQYF; clone_size: -; v_call: TRBV18; d_call: -; cdr3_length: 16; j_call: TRBJ2-3
cdr3_nt: TGCGCCAGCAGTGAGTCGCCCCGGGACAGGGTGCCTAGGAACACCATATATTTT; cdr3_aa: CASSESPRDRVPRNTIYF; clone_size: -; v_call: TRBV10-2; d_call: TRBD1; cdr3_length: 18; j_call: TRBJ1-3
cdr3_nt: TGTGCCAAGTTGCAAATTAACACCGGGGAGCTGTTTTTT; cdr3_aa: CAKLQINTGELFF; clone_size: many; v_call: TRBV7-8; d_call: -; cdr3_length: 13; j_call: TRBJ2-2